Listed here is a single T cell receptor (beta chain). As it was prepared, the TCRbeta library received unique molecular identifiers. TCRdb passed the PCR reads through MiXCR, listing each CDR3 protein once. In the table there are about 500,000 distinct CDR3 sequences, roughly 33% of which are singletons. This entry is derived from a study of T-cell reconstitution after alpha-beta-depleted transplantation in children. The TCR sequence derives from a human donor who donated a stem cell graft to a child with aplastic anemia. The specimen comprised PBMCs from the stem cell graft donor, sampled from the stem cell graft.

DNA for the CDR3: TGTGCCAGCAGCCCCGAGCGGGGGTTGAATCAGCCCCAGCATTTT. Its protein product is CASSPERGLNQPQHF. V gene TRBV7-2 combines with J gene TRBJ1-5, with a tentative D call TRBD1 (5 bases). Germline lookup yields CDR1 SGHTA and CDR2 FQGNSA. The CDR3 contains 15 residues. V lost 5 bases, J lost 4 bases, and 15 bases lay in between.